The 5 T cell receptor beta chains given below trace back to one sample, sequenced in a study of T cell responses to AZD1222 COVID-19 vaccine. Some clones are missing from TCRdb's copy, which holds only in-frame ones; the method was immunoSEQ multiplex PCR. The sample consists of more than 90,000 clones, around 81% of them appearing once. The source material was peripheral blood, sampled on day 0 of AZD1222 vaccination. The receptors derive from an adult in good health.

CDR3 in amino acids: CASSSGQMIAYGYTF. The CDR3 nucleotides read TGTGCCAGCAGCTCGGGACAAATGATTGCCTATGGCTACACCTTC. V and J are TRBV5-4 and TRBJ1-2; D perhaps matches TRBD1 (6 bases). This CDR3 region has 15 residues. Trimming stripped 3 bases from V and 4 bases from J, with 16 bases between. Germline CDR1 is SGHNT and CDR2 is YYREEE (reference sequence).

This chain connects TRBV5-1 to TRBJ2-5, with D possibly matching TRBD1 (6 bases). The germline V gene has CDR1 SGHRS and CDR2 YFSETQ. This CDR3 region has 14 residues. Trimming stripped 4 bases from V and 1 base from J, with 11 bases between. CDR3 sequence reads: CASSTFRGQETQYF. DNA of the CDR3: TGCGCCAGCAGCACCTTCAGGGGCCAAGAGACCCAGTACTTC.

The chain is built from TRBV25-1 and TRBJ2-5; tentatively, D is TRBD1 or TRBD2 (6 bases each). The germline V and J ends were trimmed by 4 bases and 0 bases, with 18 bases remaining between them. The length of the CDR3 is 17 residues. CDR1 is MGHDK and CDR2 is SYGVNS in the germline V gene. The CDR3 nucleotides read TGTGCCAGCAGTGTGGGGGGCGGACACCTGTACCAAGAGACCCAGTACTTC. Translated: CASSVGGGHLYQETQYF.

A single count supports this clone. The rearrangement links TRBV7-2 to TRBJ2-3; D gene uncertain. Deletions cut 1 base from V and 5 bases from J, with 10 bases between. CDR3 size: 14 residues. Looked up from germline, CDR1 is SGHTA and CDR2 is FQGNSA. CDR3 loop: CASSLGFLLDTQYF. CDR3 nucleotide sequence: TGTGCCAGCAGCTTAGGGTTTCTTTTAGATACGCAGTATTTT.

The chain uses TRBV18 and TRBJ1-5, with 9 bases identical to TRBD1. With V trimmed by 3 bases and J by 11 bases, 11 bases remained unmatched. Germline loops: CDR1 KGHSH, CDR2 LQKENI. The CDR3 sequence is 15 residues long. This CDR3 is CASSPGSDRGSAQHF. The CDR3 region has the DNA TGTGCCAGCTCACCCGGCTCGGACAGGGGATCGGCCCAGCATTTT.